Listed below are T cell receptor beta chains from one sample, sequenced in a study of graft-versus-host responses after intestinal transplantation. The table came from immunoSEQ multiplex PCR; TCRdb's copy has only in-frame clones and leaves some out. This sample has about 120,000 clones; approximately 90% occur once, and the top ten carry approximately 0.18%. These TCRs' antigens remain unknown. The starting material was unstimulated CD4+ T cells sorted from spleen or lymph node cells, obtained before intestinal transplant. Receptor source: a human donor who received an intestinal transplant. Both conserved end residues are part of each CDR3. Each record gives: clone size, V gene, J gene, D gene, CDR3 protein, CDR3 DNA. A D gene is named only where the DNA matches it firmly. For some rows the clone size is stated as once, few or many, or as a class when expanded; others skip it.

-	TRBV5-1	TRBJ2-7	TRBD2	CASSPGGTSAYEQYF	TGCGCCAGCAGCCCGGGGGGGACTAGTGCATACGAGCAGTACTTC
-	TRBV5-1	TRBJ1-1	TRBD1	CASSLWGQGAFF	TGCGCCAGCAGCTTGTGGGGACAGGGAGCTTTCTTT
-	TRBV5-1	TRBJ2-1	-	CASAYGMGSYNEQFF	TGCGCCAGCGCTTACGGGATGGGGTCCTACAATGAGCAGTTCTTC
-	TRBV7-2	TRBJ2-7	-	CASSPPGTGAYEQYF	TGTGCCAGCAGCCCCCCCGGGACGGGGGCCTACGAGCAGTACTTC
-	TRBV5-1	TRBJ1-2	TRBD1	CASSLRQGSNRTFNYGYTF	TGCGCCAGCAGCCTAAGACAGGGGTCGAACCGAACCTTTAACTATGGCTACACCTTC
once	TRBV7-6	TRBJ2-1	TRBD2	CASSRLAGLSYNEQFF	TGTGCCAGCAGCAGACTAGCGGGCCTCTCCTACAATGAGCAGTTCTTC
-	TRBV5-6	TRBJ1-1	-	CASSLRGFGPEAFF	TGTGCCAGCAGCTTGCGGGGATTTGGGCCTGAAGCTTTCTTT
few	TRBV11-2	TRBJ1-1	-	CASSLQGKVNTEAFF	TGTGCCAGCAGCTTACAGGGAAAGGTGAACACTGAAGCTTTCTTT
few	TRBV7-9	TRBJ1-4	TRBD1	CASTQGSNEKLFF	TGTGCCTCCACACAGGGGAGTAATGAAAAACTGTTTTTT
once	TRBV9	TRBJ2-1	TRBD2	CASSVDLAGYNEQFF	TGTGCCAGCAGCGTAGATCTAGCGGGCTACAATGAGCAGTTCTTC
-	TRBV7-2	TRBJ1-6	-	CASTGSSSYNSPLHF	TGTGCCAGCACAGGCTCGAGCTCCTATAATTCACCCCTCCACTTT
-	TRBV5-1	TRBJ2-7	-	CASSLLAEDYEQYF	TGCGCCAGCAGCTTGTTAGCGGAGGACTACGAGCAGTACTTC
-	TRBV30	TRBJ1-2	TRBD1	CAWSEGEGAGGYTF	TGTGCCTGGAGTGAGGGTGAGGGGGCAGGTGGCTACACCTTC
-	TRBV11-2	TRBJ1-2	TRBD1	CASSLGGTGYVGYTF	TGTGCCAGCAGCTTAGGTGGGACAGGGTATGTCGGCTACACCTTC
-	TRBV5-1	TRBJ2-1	-	CASSFNNEQFF	TGCGCCAGCAGCTTTAACAATGAGCAGTTCTTC
-	TRBV18	TRBJ1-1	TRBD1	CASSEKTGQGAGVRNTEAFF	TGTGCCAGCTCTGAGAAAACGGGACAGGGGGCAGGAGTGAGGAACACTGAAGCTTTCTTT
-	TRBV25-1	TRBJ1-3	TRBD1	CASRDSLFSGNTIYF	TGTGCCAGCCGGGACAGCCTCTTCTCTGGAAACACCATATATTTT
-	TRBV14	TRBJ2-3	TRBD1	CASSLGRDRWYSTDTQYF	TGTGCCAGCAGCCTCGGACGGGACAGGTGGTATAGCACAGATACGCAGTATTTT
-	TRBV28	TRBJ1-2	TRBD1	CASSAGQGRLYGYTF	TGTGCCAGCAGTGCGGGACAGGGGCGACTCTATGGCTACACCTTC
-	TRBV25-1	TRBJ1-1	TRBD1	CASSEWETGGSANTEAFF	TGTGCCAGCAGTGAATGGGAGACAGGGGGCTCGGCGAACACTGAAGCTTTCTTT
-	TRBV5-1	TRBJ1-3	-	CASSSSASSGNTIYF	TGCGCCAGCAGCTCCTCAGCTAGCTCTGGAAACACCATATATTTT
-	TRBV5-1	TRBJ2-7	-	CASSLDSVTYEQYF	TGCGCCAGCAGCTTGGATTCTGTTACCTACGAGCAGTACTTC
-	TRBV5-1	TRBJ2-7	TRBD1	CASSQGQGANEQYF	TGCGCCAGCAGCCAGGGACAGGGGGCGAACGAGCAGTACTTC
-	TRBV19	TRBJ1-2	-	CASRLDRIRNYGYTF	TGTGCCAGTAGGCTCGACAGGATACGAAACTATGGCTACACCTTC
-	TRBV19	TRBJ2-2	TRBD1	CASSTYRGTGELFF	TGTGCCAGTAGTACCTACAGGGGAACCGGGGAGCTGTTTTTT
-	TRBV15	TRBJ2-5	-	CATSSTGPETQYF	TGTGCCACCAGCAGCACAGGTCCAGAGACCCAGTACTTC
-	TRBV14	TRBJ2-7	-	CASSQDIRGGSSF	TGTGCCAGCAGCCAAGATATTCGCGGGGGCTCGAGCTTC
-	TRBV5-6	TRBJ1-2	TRBD1	CASSQDRNYGYTF	TGTGCCAGCAGCCAGGACAGGAACTATGGCTACACCTTC
-	TRBV12-5	TRBJ2-3	-	CASGPPSTDTQYF	TGTGCTAGTGGTCCCCCTAGCACAGATACGCAGTATTTT
once	TRBV15	TRBJ1-2	TRBD1	CATSSHRGLGGYTF	TGTGCCACCAGCTCCCACAGGGGGCTAGGAGGCTACACCTTC
-	TRBV19	TRBJ1-5	-	CASMFRGDQPQHF	TGTGCCAGTATGTTCCGGGGAGATCAGCCCCAGCATTTT
-	TRBV5-8	TRBJ2-7	TRBD1	CASSTDRVLYF	TGTGCCAGCAGCACCGACAGGGTCCTGTACTTC
-	TRBV5-1	TRBJ1-4	TRBD1	CASSLQGAGGEKLFF	TGCGCCAGCAGCTTACAGGGGGCTGGAGGTGAAAAACTGTTTTTT
few	TRBV19	TRBJ2-2	TRBD1	CASSIMTGYDTGELFF	TGTGCCAGTAGTATCATGACAGGGTATGACACCGGGGAGCTGTTTTTT
-	TRBV19	TRBJ2-3	-	CASSPIKGGGTDTDTQYF	TGTGCCAGTAGTCCAATAAAGGGAGGCGGGACAGATACAGATACGCAGTATTTT
-	TRBV7-8	TRBJ2-7	-	CASSLVDSYEQYF	TGTGCCAGCAGCTTAGTAGACTCCTACGAGCAGTACTTC
-	TRBV2	TRBJ1-3	TRBD1	CASSGGITGERNTIYF	TGTGCCAGCAGTGGGGGGATCACAGGGGAGAGAAACACCATATATTTT
-	TRBV11-2	TRBJ1-2	TRBD1	CASSLEDRAGYGYTF	TGTGCCAGCAGCTTGGAGGACAGGGCGGGCTATGGCTACACCTTC
-	TRBV5-5	TRBJ1-2	TRBD1	CASSLEGQVVYYGYTF	TGTGCCAGCAGCTTGGAGGGACAGGTAGTCTACTATGGCTACACCTTC
-	TRBV11-1	TRBJ2-7	-	CASSRRGTYEQYF	TGTGCCAGCAGCCGACGGGGGACCTACGAGCAGTACTTC
-	TRBV6-1	TRBJ2-7	TRBD1	CASCPGQGFKQYF	TGTGCCAGCTGTCCGGGACAGGGTTTTAAGCAGTACTTC
once	TRBV27	TRBJ1-2	TRBD1	CASSLWAGGTGMAGYTF	TGTGCCAGCAGTTTGTGGGCTGGGGGGACAGGGATGGCTGGCTACACCTTC
-	TRBV10-2	TRBJ2-1	-	CASSESGRGNEQFF	TGCGCCAGCAGTGAGTCAGGCAGGGGCAATGAGCAGTTCTTC
-	TRBV7-2	TRBJ2-3	TRBD1	CASSRDRGTDTQYF	TGTGCCAGCAGCCGGGACAGGGGAACAGATACGCAGTATTTT
-	TRBV5-1	TRBJ2-7	TRBD2	CASSTGTSGGGQYF	TGCGCCAGCAGCACGGGGACTAGCGGGGGGGGGCAGTACTTC
-	TRBV27	TRBJ2-3	TRBD2	CASSLKRGGTDTQYF	TGTGCCAGCAGTTTAAAACGGGGGGGCACAGATACGCAGTATTTT
-	TRBV5-4	TRBJ1-2	TRBD1	CASSLGQGDYGYTF	TGTGCCAGCAGCTTAGGACAGGGCGACTATGGCTACACCTTC
-	TRBV7-2	TRBJ2-3	TRBD2	CASIRVAGSGDTQYF	TGTGCCAGCATACGGGTAGCGGGGTCGGGAGATACGCAGTATTTT
-	TRBV6-5	TRBJ1-6	-	CASSYNREGSPLHF	TGTGCCAGCAGTTACAACAGGGAGGGCTCACCCCTCCACTTT
-	TRBV28	TRBJ1-2	TRBD1	CASRRHGTGTGDYGYTF	TGTGCCAGCAGGCGACACGGGACCGGGACAGGGGACTATGGCTACACCTTC
-	TRBV28	TRBJ1-1	-	CASSSYMNTEAFF	TGTGCCAGCAGTTCGTACATGAACACTGAAGCTTTCTTT
-	TRBV30	TRBJ2-7	TRBD1	CAWSSLRTGPYEQYF	TGTGCCTGGAGTTCCCTTCGGACAGGGCCTTACGAGCAGTACTTC
-	TRBV11-2	TRBJ2-5	TRBD1	CASSLEPQGVETQYF	TGTGCCAGCAGCTTAGAGCCGCAGGGGGTAGAGACCCAGTACTTC
-	TRBV19	TRBJ2-3	-	CASSIDRRVPDTQYF	TGTGCCAGTAGTATAGATCGCAGGGTCCCAGATACGCAGTATTTT
once	TRBV5-8	TRBJ2-2	-	CASSLIGANTGELFF	TGTGCCAGCAGCTTGATAGGGGCGAACACCGGGGAGCTGTTTTTT
-	TRBV5-5	TRBJ2-7	-	CASSFGGAANEQYF	TGTGCCAGCAGCTTTGGGGGGGCGGCGAACGAGCAGTACTTC
-	TRBV18	TRBJ2-7	TRBD1	CASSLLSDRGGEQYF	TGTGCCAGCTCACTACTGTCGGACAGGGGTGGAGAGCAGTACTTC
-	TRBV10-3	TRBJ2-2	-	CAIRIGGTGELFF	TGTGCCATCAGGATCGGGGGCACCGGGGAGCTGTTTTTT
-	TRBV4-2	TRBJ2-5	TRBD1	CASSHPGQAATQYF	TGTGCCAGCAGCCATCCCGGACAGGCGGCGACCCAGTACTTC
-	TRBV6-5	TRBJ2-5	-	CASSFQRTQYF	TGTGCTAGCAGTTTCCAGCGGACCCAGTACTTC